This T cell receptor beta chain was identified in a study of cytomegalovirus exposure and HLA in healthy donors. General study findings and limits: Later examination showed HLA-associated TCR beta chains had greater clonal expansion than equally common others.

Details on this clone: What it recognizes is unknown.

Vbeta (60) and Jbeta (13) primers were used in the PCR. Measured with immunoSEQ multiplex PCR; TCRdb has only the in-frame clones, and not every one. Its table records around 71,000 clones. The TCR originated in a woman aged 30 to 39 in good health and CMV-seronegative. Sample: PBMCs.

The CDR3 DNA follows: TGCGCCAGCACGACTAGCGGGAGATTGAGCGAGCAGTTCTTC. It yields the protein CASTTSGRLSEQFF. The chain combines TRBV5-1 with TRBJ2-1, with 12 bases that match TRBD2. Germline CDR1 reads SGHRS; CDR2 reads YFSETQ. V was clipped by 6 bases and J by 10 bases; unmatched bases: 8. The CDR3 runs 14 residues.